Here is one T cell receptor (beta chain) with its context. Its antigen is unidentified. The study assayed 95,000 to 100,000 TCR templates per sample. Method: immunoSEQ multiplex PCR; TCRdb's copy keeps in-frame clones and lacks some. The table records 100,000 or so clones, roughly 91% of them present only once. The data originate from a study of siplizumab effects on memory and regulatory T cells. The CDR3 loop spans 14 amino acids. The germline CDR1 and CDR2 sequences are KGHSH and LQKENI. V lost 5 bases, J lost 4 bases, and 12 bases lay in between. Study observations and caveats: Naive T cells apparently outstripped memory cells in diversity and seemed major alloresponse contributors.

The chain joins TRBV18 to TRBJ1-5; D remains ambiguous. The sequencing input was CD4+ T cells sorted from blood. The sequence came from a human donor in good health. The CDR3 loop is CASSSIGSNQPQHF. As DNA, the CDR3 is TGTGCCAGCTCATCAATAGGGTCGAATCAGCCCCAGCATTTT.